Listed here is a single T cell receptor beta chain. Its antigen is still unknown. Primers for the PCR totalled 60 Vbeta and 13 Jbeta. TCRdb keeps only in-frame clones here, not all; method: immunoSEQ multiplex PCR. The table lists about 210,000 clones, about 75% of them singletons. CDR1 and CDR2 (germline): MNHEY, SVGAGI. The ends lost 5 bases at V and 3 bases at J; junction bases unmatched: 8. This CDR3 contains 15 residues. The entry originates in a study of cytomegalovirus exposure and HLA in healthy donors. Study-level results: Later analysis indicated greater clonal expansion among HLA-associated TCR beta chains than among equally common other chains. Researchers left out some V segments, among them TRBV6-2 and TRBV6-3, as indistinguishable. Earlier analysis yielded a pattern in which most TCR beta V segments were productive about 90% or about 30% of the time. In most subjects, TCR beta sequences reportedly gave accurate predictions of HLA-A and HLA-B alleles.

Input material: PBMCs. This chain joins TRBV6-5 and TRBJ1-2; 8 bases agree with TRBD1. The origin of this receptor is a male donor in good health and CMV-seronegative. The CDR3 protein is CASSATGAGHYGYTF. The CDR3 nucleotides read TGTGCCAGCAGTGCGACAGGGGCCGGACACTATGGCTACACCTTC.